What follows are 16 T cell receptor beta chains derived from one specimen sequenced in a study of neoadjuvant anti-PD-1 for oral cavity cancer. The protocol was immunoSEQ multiplex PCR, while the TCRdb copy is restricted to in-frame clones and leaves out a portion. The table records approximately 37,000 clones, roughly two fifths of them present only once. Stated time point: after neoadjuvant nivolumab, at surgical resection. Sequenced here: tumor tissue, sampled after nivolumab (anti-PD-1) treatment. The receptors were sampled from a person aged 40 to 85 with oral cavity squamous cell carcinoma.

Remarks on this clone: This may stem from a read error, because a much larger clone lies one nucleotide away. Other DNA variants within this sample encode the same CDR3. This chain joins TRBV6-5 and TRBJ2-7; unclear D gene. V dropped 4 bases and J dropped 3 bases, with 4 bases sitting between them. CDR3 size: 11 residues. CDR1 MNHEY and CDR2 SVGAGI come from the germline V gene. CDR3 nucleotides: TGTGCCAGCAGTTCGTACTACGAGCAGTACTTC. It is translated as CASSSYYEQYF.

This chain links TRBV15 with TRBJ2-2, with TRBD1 as a possible D gene (6 bases). Germline V gene sequence: CDR1 LNHNV, CDR2 YYDKDF (reference sequence). Trimming cost V 4 bases and J 5 bases, with 14 bases left between them. There are 15 residues in the CDR3. The CDR3 coding sequence is TGTGCCACCAGCACTTATTCTACAGGGACCGGGGAGCTGTTTTTT. Residues: CATSTYSTGTGELFF.

This clone was picked up a small number of times. The chain couples TRBV28 to TRBJ1-1; perhaps TRBD1 as D (6 bases). Per germline, CDR1 MDHEN and CDR2 SYDVKM. The V end was cut by 0 bases, the J end by 5 bases, with 13 bases between. The CDR3 is 15 amino acids. The CDR3 DNA reads TGTGCCAGCAGTTTATGGACAGGCCAAGGGACTGAAGCTTTCTTT. Translation gives CASSLWTGQGTEAFF.

This chain connects TRBV7-2 to TRBJ2-7; D might be TRBD2 (6 bases). With 5 bases removed from V and 0 bases from J, the gap between germline ends came to 17 bases. The CDR3 sequence is 16 residues long. Germline V CDR1 and CDR2: SGHTA, FQGNSA. CDR3 in DNA: TGTGCCAGCAGCCATCAAGGAGGGACGGGCTCCTACGAGCAGTACTTC. It encodes CASSHQGGTGSYEQYF.

The gene calls are TRBV21-1 and TRBJ1-2; the table's D call TRBD1 went unverified against the DNA. TRBV21-1 is a pseudogene locus. The CDR3 loop spans 16 amino acids. The CDR3 protein is CASNETPWTGSYGYTF. As DNA, the CDR3 is TGTGCCAGCAACGAAACCCCCTGGACAGGATCCTATGGCTACACCTTC.

This chain joins TRBV7-3 and TRBJ2-5; D is perhaps TRBD1 (6 bases). The CDR3 has 14 amino acids. Germline values: CDR1 SGHTA, CDR2 FQGTGA. With 3 bases removed from V and 5 bases from J, the gap between germline ends came to 13 bases. The CDR3 region has the DNA TGTGCCAGCAGCTTGGGTTCGAGGGGGGAGACCCAGTACTTC. Translated, it gives CASSLGSRGETQYF.

This clone is deemed medium-sized. This CDR3 is also generated by other DNA sequences in the sample. The chain carries TRBV10-3 and TRBJ1-1, with a possible D match to TRBD1 (5 bases). The CDR3 covers 13 residues. Germline CDR1 and CDR2: ENHRY and SYGVKD. With 0 bases removed from V and 5 bases from J, the gap between germline ends came to 7 bases. The CDR3 reads CAISESGGTEAFF. CDR3 in DNA: TGTGCCATCAGTGAGTCCGGGGGAACTGAAGCTTTCTTT.

This clone has only a few counts. J is TRBJ2-1 and V is TRBV9; D ambiguous. V was cut by 2 bases and J by 7 bases, with 10 bases left in between. The CDR3 is made up of 13 amino acids. Germline values: CDR1 SGDLS, CDR2 YYNGEE. The CDR3 loop is CASSVFRANEQFF. Written as DNA, the CDR3 is TGTGCCAGCAGCGTTTTTAGGGCGAATGAGCAGTTCTTC.

The CDR3 reads CATHDLGETQYF. The CDR3 DNA follows: TGCGCCACCCACGACCTGGGTGAGACCCAGTACTTC. The chain has TRBV5-1 and TRBJ2-5; no definite D call. Germline V gives CDR1 SGHRS, CDR2 YFSETQ. Trimming cost V 9 bases and J 5 bases, with 14 bases left between them. The CDR3 extends over 12 amino acids.

The sample holds a few counts of this clone. The chain joins TRBV7-9 to TRBJ2-1; tentatively, D is TRBD1 or TRBD2 (5 bases each). Deletions cut 5 bases from V and 3 bases from J, with 11 bases between. The length of the CDR3 is 14 residues. Germline CDR1 is SEHNR and CDR2 is FQNEAQ (reference sequence). CDR3 sequence reads: CASSLEGFYNEQFF. CDR3 bases: TGTGCCAGCAGCCTCGAGGGGTTCTACAATGAGCAGTTCTTC.

This clone appeared a few times. The chain couples TRBV7-8 to TRBJ2-3; 12 bases agree with TRBD2. CDR1 and CDR2 from the germline V gene are SGHVS and FQNEAQ. With 3 bases clipped from V and 5 bases from J, the junction kept 6 bases outside the gene matches. The length of the CDR3 is 16 residues. CDR3: CASSLPTSGGEDTQYF. In nucleotides, the CDR3 is TGTGCCAGCAGCTTGCCGACTAGCGGGGGAGAAGATACGCAGTATTTT.

The chain couples TRBV7-8 to TRBJ2-1; D unclear. The CDR3 covers 13 residues. Trimming stripped 1 base from V and 9 bases from J, with 10 bases between. Germline CDR1 SGHVS, CDR2 FQNEAQ. The CDR3 here is CASSLGSYGEQFF. Here the CDR3 DNA reads TGTGCCAGCAGCTTAGGCAGTTATGGTGAGCAGTTCTTC.

This chain uses TRBV11-3 with TRBJ2-7, with 8 bases lining up with TRBD1. Germline CDR1 SGHNT, CDR2 YENEEA. This CDR3 has 15 amino acids. The V segment lost 5 bases and the J segment 3 bases; nucleotides outside the gene matches: 9. The chain's CDR3 is CASSPGQGHHYEQYF. CDR3 bases: TGTGCCAGCAGCCCCGGACAGGGCCATCACTACGAGCAGTACTTC. The full variable domain, rest sourced from reference TRBV11-3 and TRBJ2-7, is EAGVVQSPRYKIIEKKQPVAFWCNPISGHNTLYWYLQNLGQGPELLIRYENEEAVDDSQLPKDRFSAERLKGVDSTLKIQPAELGDSAVYLCASSPGQGHHYEQYFGPGTRLTVT.

V is TRBV27 and J is TRBJ1-2; 7 bases fit TRBD1. Germline CDR1 MNHEY, CDR2 SMNVEV (reference sequence). Trimming at V came to 3 bases and at J to 5 bases, leaving 6 bases not matched to a gene. The CDR3 runs to 14 residues. The CDR3 DNA sequence: TGTGCCAGCAGTTTTAGGGGGCCGGAGTATGGCTACACCTTC. This codes for CASSFRGPEYGYTF.

The chain employs TRBV5-4 and TRBJ1-1, with TRBD1 matching over 11 bases. V was clipped by 4 bases and J by 3 bases; unmatched bases: 5. CDR1 is SGHNT and CDR2 is YYREEE in the germline V gene (reference sequence). This CDR3 region has 15 residues. The CDR3 bases are TGTGCCAGCAGCACGCCGGGACAGGGGGACACTGAAGCTTTCTTT. Its protein product is CASSTPGQGDTEAFF.

In its sample, this clone was seen a few times. The V call is TRBV7-6, the J call TRBJ2-7; no clear D gene. Germline V gene lookup returns CDR1 SGHVS and CDR2 FNYEAQ. The CDR3 extends over 12 amino acids. With 2 bases removed from V and 6 bases from J, the gap between germline ends came to 8 bases. This chain's CDR3 is CASSLQAGEQYF. CDR3 coding DNA: TGTGCCAGCAGCTTACAGGCCGGCGAGCAGTACTTC. Filled out from reference TRBV7-6 and TRBJ2-7, the complete variable domain reads GAGVSQSPRYKVTKRGQDVALRCDPISGHVSLYWYRQALGQGPEFLTYFNYEAQQDKSGLPNDRFSAERPEGSISTLTIQRTEQRDSAMYRCASSLQAGEQYFGPGTRLTVT.